The 18 T cell receptor beta chains below come from one sample, sequenced in a study of blood T cell repertoires in COVID-19. The method was immunoSEQ multiplex PCR; TCRdb's version includes in-frame clones alone and lacks a portion of them. In the table there are some 250,000 clones, about 82% of which are singletons. The sequenced sample was peripheral blood. The receptors come from a man aged 80 or over with acute or convalescent COVID-19.

V and J are TRBV6-5 and TRBJ1-1; tentative D call: TRBD1 (5 bases). Germline V gives CDR1 MNHEY, CDR2 SVGAGI. The CDR3 is made up of 12 amino acids. The V end was cut by 7 bases, the J end by 9 bases, with 15 bases between. The CDR3 DNA sequence: TGTGCCAGCAACGTACCGCAGGGTAAAGCTTTCTTT. This translates into CASNVPQGKAFF.

The gene calls are TRBV21-1 and TRBJ2-7; no DNA check was done on the table's D call, TRBD1. TRBV21-1 is listed as a pseudogene. This CDR3 spans 18 amino acids. The CDR3 loop reads CASSKELDRTELIYEQYF. CDR3 sequence (DNA): TGTGCCAGCAGCAAAGAGTTGGATCGAACAGAGCTTATCTACGAGCAGTACTTC.

This chain joins TRBV6-5 and TRBJ1-4; D remains ambiguous. CDR1 MNHEY and CDR2 SVGAGI come from the germline V gene. There are 15 residues in the CDR3. V lost 7 bases and J 4 bases, leaving 16 bases between the germline ends. The CDR3 nucleotides are TGTGCCAGCACCGACTGGAGTCAGATTAATGAAAAACTGTTTTTT. Translating gives CASTDWSQINEKLFF.

This clone was seen only once. The V call is TRBV19, the J call TRBJ1-1; TRBD1 matches at 10 bases. Germline CDR1 is LNHDA and CDR2 is SQIVND (reference sequence). The CDR3 length is 13 residues. The junction had 9 bases not matched to a gene; V was cut back by 7 bases and J by 10 bases. For the CDR3, the DNA is TGTGCCAGTAAAGTGGGACAGGGGTGGGGAGCTTTCTTT. This codes for CASKVGQGWGAFF.

The chain uses TRBV7-9 and TRBJ2-4, with D possibly being TRBD1 (6 bases). Germline V gives CDR1 SEHNR, CDR2 FQNEAQ (reference sequence). The germline V and J ends were trimmed by 6 bases and 8 bases, with 11 bases remaining between them. This CDR3 has 12 amino acids. The CDR3 spells CASRLGGDIQYF. The CDR3 DNA reads TGTGCCAGCAGACTAGGGGGTGACATTCAGTACTTC.

In its sample, this clone was seen a few times. The chain uses TRBV11-2 and TRBJ1-5; 7 bases agree with TRBD1. After removal of 6 bases from V and 4 bases from J, the junction contained 9 bases not matched to a gene. The germline gives CDR1 SGHAT, CDR2 FQNNGV. This CDR3 comprises 15 residues. CDR3 nucleotides: TGTGCCAGCAGTCCTCAGGGGGTCGGGAATCAGCCCCAGCATTTT. Its translation is CASSPQGVGNQPQHF.

Worth noting for this clone: The same CDR3 is also encoded by other DNA sequences in this sample. The chain links TRBV5-1 to TRBJ2-3; 10 bases match TRBD1. The trim removed 4 bases at V and 3 bases at J, leaving 2 bases unmatched. Looked up from germline, CDR1 is SGHRS and CDR2 is YFSETQ. There are 14 residues in the CDR3. The CDR3, as DNA: TGCGCCAGCAGCCGGGACAGGGGAACAGATACGCAGTATTTT. Protein product: CASSRDRGTDTQYF.

The J gene is TRBJ1-1, the V gene TRBV9; TRBD1 matches at 9 bases. V gave up 4 bases and J gave up 4 bases; unmatched junction bases: 5. The CDR3 totals 14 residues. CDR1 is SGDLS, CDR2 YYNGEE, per germline. In DNA, the CDR3 is TGTGCCAGCAGCTTTACAGGGGGCATCACTGAAGCTTTCTTT. This codes for CASSFTGGITEAFF.

With regard to this clone: Other DNA variants within this sample encode the same CDR3. V and J are TRBV7-9 and TRBJ1-2; tentative D call: TRBD1 (6 bases). Trimming shortened V by 5 bases and J by 2 bases, and 9 bases separated the two germline ends. The CDR3 is 13 residues long. Germline values: CDR1 SEHNR, CDR2 FQNEAQ (reference sequence). CDR3 nucleotide sequence: TGTGCCAGCAGCCTCGGACAGAACTATGGCTACACCTTC. It specifies CASSLGQNYGYTF.

The CDR3 DNA sequence: TGTGCCAGCGGACAGGGTGGAGGCTACACCTTC. Protein sequence: CASGQGGGYTF. The V call is TRBV25-1, the J call TRBJ1-2, with TRBD1 matching 8 bases. This CDR3 has 11 amino acids. Germline loops: CDR1 MGHDK, CDR2 SYGVNS. Trimming at V came to 8 bases and at J to 8 bases, leaving 4 bases not matched to a gene.

In this sample, this clone turned up once. The chain has TRBV10-3 and TRBJ1-6, with 8 bases aligning to TRBD1. This CDR3 comprises 13 residues. Looked up from germline, CDR1 is ENHRY and CDR2 is SYGVKD. V lost 10 bases, J lost 7 bases, and 6 bases stayed unmatched. In nucleotides, the CDR3 is TGTGCCACCTGGACAGGGACGAATTCACCCCTCCACTTT. Encoded protein: CATWTGTNSPLHF.

This chain joins TRBV18 and TRBJ2-1; 10 positions agree with TRBD2. Germline assignment: CDR1 KGHSH and CDR2 LQKENI. This CDR3 has 20 amino acids. V lost 4 bases, J lost 1 base, and 16 bases stayed unmatched. CDR3 bases: TGTGCCAGCTCACGCGGGACAGGCCGTAGCGGGAGGAATTCCTACAATGAGCAGTTCTTC. Protein: CASSRGTGRSGRNSYNEQFF.

This chain joins TRBV27 and TRBJ2-1; D might be TRBD1 (6 bases). V lost 5 bases to trimming and J lost 9 bases, with 14 bases between them. This CDR3 is built from 13 residues. From germline, CDR1 is MNHEY and CDR2 SMNVEV (reference sequence). CDR3 sequence (DNA): TGTGCCAGCAGTATAAACAGGGTTGGTGAGCAGTTCTTC. It specifies CASSINRVGEQFF.

The V call is TRBV29-1, the J call TRBJ1-1, with D maybe TRBD1 (6 bases). Trimming took off 2 bases at V and 4 bases at J, with 23 bases between the two ends. The length of the CDR3 is 17 residues. CDR1 is SQVTM, CDR2 ANQGSEA, per germline. The chain's CDR3 is CSVEQYGQGKRGTEAFF. CDR3 in DNA: TGCAGCGTTGAACAGTATGGTCAGGGGAAGCGGGGCACTGAAGCTTTCTTT.

This clone appeared a few times. The V gene is TRBV5-1, the J gene TRBJ2-3, with D unclear. V shed 0 bases and J shed 4 bases, with 12 bases lying between them. Germline V gene sequence: CDR1 SGHRS, CDR2 YFSETQ. The CDR3 extends over 15 amino acids. The CDR3 coding sequence is TGCGCCAGCAGCTTGGGAGCGAAAATCCCAGATACGCAGTATTTT. This codes for CASSLGAKIPDTQYF.

This sequence joins TRBV5-4 and TRBJ1-2; perhaps TRBD1 as D (5 bases). The germline V gene has CDR1 SGHNT and CDR2 YYREEE (reference sequence). V lost 0 bases and J lost 7, with 13 bases in between. This CDR3 is 14 amino acids long. The CDR3, as DNA: TGTGCCAGCAGCTTGGGGCAGGGTGACGGTGGCTACACCTTC. This codes for CASSLGQGDGGYTF.

This clone was counted only a few times. The J gene is TRBJ1-4, the V gene TRBV3-1 (or the pseudogene TRBV3-2), with 7 nucleotides matching TRBD1. Trimming at V came to 0 bases and at J to 5 bases, leaving 6 bases not matched to a gene. Germline CDR1 and CDR2: LGHDT and YNNKEL (reference sequence). CDR3 length equals 16 residues. The CDR3 region has the DNA TGTGCCAGCAGCCAAGATCGGGGGACAGAAAATGAAAAACTGTTTTTT. The encoded protein is CASSQDRGTENEKLFF.

The CDR3, as DNA: TGTGCCAGCAGCCCTGAGCGGGGCGCTGGCTACACCTTC. Amino acid sequence: CASSPERGAGYTF. The chain is built from TRBV7-9 and TRBJ1-2; D perhaps matches TRBD1 (5 bases). From germline, CDR1 is SEHNR and CDR2 FQNEAQ (reference sequence). The ends were cut back, 5 bases at V and 7 bases at J, with 14 bases in the middle. The CDR3 sequence is 13 residues long.